The sequence of this T cell receptor beta chain was determined in a study of blood T cell repertoires in COVID-19. Study context: Collection of acute and convalescent COVID-19 samples took place in the United States, Italy and Spain. In each case, the material was cDNA or gDNA derived from T cells, B-cell-depleted T cells, or PBMCs.

Per the original methods: Amplification of reference gene primers provided the estimated nucleated cell counts. Generated by immunoSEQ multiplex PCR, the TCRdb table keeps only in-frame clones and is missing some. The DNA was the basis for D and trimming; V, J and clone size are from that table. The sample includes under 200,000 clones, around 87% of them seen just once. Unmatched junction bases numbered 2, after V lost 2 bases and J lost 1 base. Germline V lookup: CDR1 WNHNN, CDR2 SYGVQD (reference sequence). The CDR3 is 16 amino acids. Material: peripheral blood. The sequence was collected from a young man with active or convalescent COVID-19. The rearrangement links TRBV10-1 to TRBJ1-1; the match to TRBD1 covers 12 bases. CDR3 protein: CASSEPGQGANTEAFF. The CDR3 nucleotides are TGCGCCAGCAGTGAGCCGGGACAGGGGGCGAACACTGAAGCTTTCTTT.